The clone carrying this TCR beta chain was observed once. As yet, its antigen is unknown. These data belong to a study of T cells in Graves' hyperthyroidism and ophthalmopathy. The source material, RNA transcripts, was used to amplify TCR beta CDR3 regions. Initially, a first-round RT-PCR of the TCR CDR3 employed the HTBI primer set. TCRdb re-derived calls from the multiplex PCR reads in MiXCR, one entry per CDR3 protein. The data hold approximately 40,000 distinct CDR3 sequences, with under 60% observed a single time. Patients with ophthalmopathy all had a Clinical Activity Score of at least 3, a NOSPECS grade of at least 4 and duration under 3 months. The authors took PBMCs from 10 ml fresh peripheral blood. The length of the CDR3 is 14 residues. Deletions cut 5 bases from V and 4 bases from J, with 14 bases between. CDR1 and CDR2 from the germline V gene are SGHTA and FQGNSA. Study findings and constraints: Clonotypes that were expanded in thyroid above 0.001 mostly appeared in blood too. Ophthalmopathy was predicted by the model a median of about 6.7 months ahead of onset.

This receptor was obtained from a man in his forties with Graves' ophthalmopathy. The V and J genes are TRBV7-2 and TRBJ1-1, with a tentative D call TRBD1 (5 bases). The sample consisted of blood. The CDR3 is CASSRVGGSTEAFF. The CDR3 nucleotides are TGTGCCAGCAGCCGAGTTGGGGGTAGCACTGAAGCTTTCTTT. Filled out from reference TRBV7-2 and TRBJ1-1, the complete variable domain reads GAGVSQSPSNKVTEKGKDVELRCDPISGHTALYWYRQSLGQGLEFLIYFQGNSAPDKSGLPSDRFSAERTGGSVSTLTIQRTQQEDSAVYLCASSRVGGSTEAFFGQGTRLTVV.